This T cell receptor (beta chain) was identified during a study of blood T cells in healthy people across ages. Primers used in a second PCR of roughly 6 to 12 cycles were a sample-barcoded 5' primer and a J-beta primer mix. TCRdb reanalysed the 5' RACE reads using MiXCR and keeps one entry per CDR3 protein. The sample records more than 1.4 million distinct CDR3 sequences, roughly 40% being singletons. In terms of origin and age, donors were healthy Caucasian individuals from Russia aged roughly 6 to 95. Study-wide results and caveats: Long-lived donors exceeded aged donors in naive CD4+ cells and diversity.

This CDR3 spans 17 amino acids. Germline CDR1 and CDR2: SGHAT and FQNNGV. V was pared by 5 bases and J by 4 bases, with 22 bases between. This clonotype was seen a handful of times. The antigen is unknown. The source material was blood. The clonotype originates from a woman younger than 30 in good health. V usage is TRBV11-2 and J usage is TRBJ2-3; no definite D call. The CDR3 DNA is TGTGCCAGCAGCATACTTCGACTCTCTTTCACTCCAGATACGCAGTATTTT. Translated: CASSILRLSFTPDTQYF. The entire variable domain, with the rest obtained from reference TRBV11-2 and TRBJ2-3, is as follows: EAGVAQSPRYKIIEKRQSVAFWCNPISGHATLYWYQQILGQGPKLLIQFQNNGVVDDSQLPKDRFSAERLKGVDSTLKIQPAKLEDSAVYLCASSILRLSFTPDTQYFGPGTRLTVL.